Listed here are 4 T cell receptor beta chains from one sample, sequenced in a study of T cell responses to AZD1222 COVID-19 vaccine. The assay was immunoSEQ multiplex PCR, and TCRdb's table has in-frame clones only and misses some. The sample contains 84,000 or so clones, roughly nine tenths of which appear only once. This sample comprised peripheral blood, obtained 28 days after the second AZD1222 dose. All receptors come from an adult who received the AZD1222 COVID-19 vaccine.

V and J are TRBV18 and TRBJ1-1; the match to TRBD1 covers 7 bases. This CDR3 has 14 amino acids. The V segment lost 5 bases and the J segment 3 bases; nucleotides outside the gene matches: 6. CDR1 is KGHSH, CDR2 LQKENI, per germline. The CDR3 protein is CASSMTGRDTEAFF. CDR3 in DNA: TGTGCCAGCTCAATGACAGGGAGGGACACTGAAGCTTTCTTT.

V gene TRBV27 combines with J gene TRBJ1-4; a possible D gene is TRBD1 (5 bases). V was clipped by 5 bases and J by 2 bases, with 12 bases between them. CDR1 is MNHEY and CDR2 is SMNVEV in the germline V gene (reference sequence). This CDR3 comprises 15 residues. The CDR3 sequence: CASSIRGPTNEKLFF. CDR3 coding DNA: TGTGCCAGCAGTATAAGGGGACCCACTAATGAAAAACTGTTTTTT.

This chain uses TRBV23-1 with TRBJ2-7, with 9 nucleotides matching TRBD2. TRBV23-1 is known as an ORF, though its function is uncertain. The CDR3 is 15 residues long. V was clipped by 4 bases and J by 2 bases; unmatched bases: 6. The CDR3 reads CASSPEREAPYEQYF. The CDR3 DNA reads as TGCGCCAGCAGTCCCGAGCGGGAGGCCCCCTACGAGCAGTACTTC.

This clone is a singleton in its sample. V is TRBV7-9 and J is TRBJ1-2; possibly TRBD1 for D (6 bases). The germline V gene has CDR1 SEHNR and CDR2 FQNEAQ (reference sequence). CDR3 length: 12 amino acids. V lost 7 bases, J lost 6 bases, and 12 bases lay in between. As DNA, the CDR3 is TGTGCCAGCACCCAAGCAGGGGATGGCTACACCTTC. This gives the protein CASTQAGDGYTF.